A selection of T cell receptor beta chains follows, all from one sample in a study of cytomegalovirus exposure and HLA in healthy donors. Clones were read by immunoSEQ multiplex PCR, and TCRdb kept only the in-frame ones, dropping some. The data contain under 150,000 clones, around three quarters of them singletons. The material sequenced was PBMCs. These receptors were obtained from a woman in her 40s in good health and CMV-seropositive. Both conserved end residues are part of each CDR3. A D gene is named only where the DNA matches it firmly. Clone size is shown for a subset of rows, as once, few, many or a class of expanded clone.

>TRBD1|NA|TRBV7-8|TRBJ1-5
TGTGCCAGCAGCTGGACAGGGCCCAATCAGCCCCAGCATTTT
CASSWTGPNQPQHF
>TRBD2|NA|TRBV11-3|TRBJ2-7
TGTGCCAGCAGCTCCCTAGCGGGAGGTTACGAGCAGTACTTC
CASSSLAGGYEQYF
>TRBD2|NA|TRBV7-8|TRBJ2-7
TGTGCCAGCAGCCCGCGGGAGGGGGTGACCTACGAGCAGTACTTC
CASSPREGVTYEQYF
>NA|NA|TRBV7-8|TRBJ2-7
TGTGCCAGCAGCTCTCGGTCCTCCTACGAGCAGTACTTC
CASSSRSSYEQYF
>TRBD1|NA|TRBV18|TRBJ2-7
TGTGCCAGCTCACCGACAGGGGTCGAGCAGTACTTC
CASSPTGVEQYF
>NA|NA|TRBV7-9|TRBJ2-7
TGTTCCAGCAGCTCACCGGGACACCCCTACGAGCAGTACTTC
CSSSSPGHPYEQYF
>TRBD2|NA|TRBV10-3|TRBJ2-3
TGTGCCACCGGAGGCGGGAGTCTTACAGATACGCAGTATTTT
CATGGGSLTDTQYF
>NA|NA|TRBV6-1|TRBJ1-1
TGTGCCAGCAGCCAGGGAAGGGGGATGAACACTGAAGCTTTCTTT
CASSQGRGMNTEAFF
>NA|NA|TRBV5-6|TRBJ1-2
TGTGCCAGCAACCCCGGGAGGCAGGGCTATGGCTACACCTTC
CASNPGRQGYGYTF
>TRBD1|once|TRBV5-1|TRBJ2-3
TGCGCCAGCAGCGTAACAGGGGAAGATACGCAGTATTTT
CASSVTGEDTQYF
>TRBD1|NA|TRBV27|TRBJ1-1
TGTGCCAGCAGCCCCGACAGGGGAAACACTGAAGCTTTCTTT
CASSPDRGNTEAFF
>TRBD2|NA|TRBV27|TRBJ2-7
TGTGCCAGCAGTCCGTTGCCCCTAGCGGGAGGGTACGAGCAGTACTTC
CASSPLPLAGGYEQYF
>NA|NA|TRBV4-1|TRBJ1-4
TGCGCCAGCAGCCAAGAGACGCCCGGCGGTGAAAAACTGTTTTTT
CASSQETPGGEKLFF
>TRBD1|NA|TRBV11-2|TRBJ2-5
TGTGCCAGCAGCCCCAGAAGACAGGGGGAGACCCAGTACTTC
CASSPRRQGETQYF